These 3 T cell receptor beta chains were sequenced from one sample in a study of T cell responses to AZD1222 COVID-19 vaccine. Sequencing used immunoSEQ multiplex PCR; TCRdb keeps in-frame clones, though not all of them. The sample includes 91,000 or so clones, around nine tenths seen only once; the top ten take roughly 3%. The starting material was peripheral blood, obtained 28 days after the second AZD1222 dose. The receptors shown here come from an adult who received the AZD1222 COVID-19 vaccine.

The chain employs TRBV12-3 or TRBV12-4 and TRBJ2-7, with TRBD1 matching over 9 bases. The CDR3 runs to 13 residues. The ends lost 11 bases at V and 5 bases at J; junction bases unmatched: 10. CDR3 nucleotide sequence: TGTGCCTCCCGCGGGACAGGGCTCCACGAGCAGTACTTC. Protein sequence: CASRGTGLHEQYF.

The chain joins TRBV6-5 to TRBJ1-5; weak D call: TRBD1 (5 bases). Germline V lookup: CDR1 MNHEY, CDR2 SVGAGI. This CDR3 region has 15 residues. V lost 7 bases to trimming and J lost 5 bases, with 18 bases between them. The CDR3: CASTRTLLGDQPQHF. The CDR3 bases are TGTGCCAGCACTAGGACACTCCTAGGGGATCAGCCCCAGCATTTT.

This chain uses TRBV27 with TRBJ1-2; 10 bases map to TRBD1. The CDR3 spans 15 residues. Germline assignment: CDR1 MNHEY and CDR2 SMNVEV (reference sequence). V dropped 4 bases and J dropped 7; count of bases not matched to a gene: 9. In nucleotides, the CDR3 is TGTGCCAGCAGTTCGGCCGGACAGGGGGTCTTTGGCTACACCTTC. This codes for CASSSAGQGVFGYTF.